This T cell receptor (beta chain) was recovered during a study of OX40 agonist ivuxolimab in advanced cancers. At the level of the study: Patients' therapy was ivuxolimab, an antibody that acts as an agonist of OX40 (CD134). Patients in the trial were receiving intravenous ivuxolimab every 2 weeks, at doses of 0.01 to 10 mg/kg.

At cycle 4 day 1, cycle 7 day 1, and baseline, blood was sampled. The method was immunoSEQ multiplex PCR; TCRdb's version includes in-frame clones alone and lacks a portion of them. The data show 59,000 or so clones, approximately 80% seen once. The sequences come from CD4+ or CD8+ T cells sorted from blood, collected in a trial of the OX40 agonist ivuxolimab. This TCR was sampled from an adult with an advanced solid tumor such as melanoma, head and neck, liver or kidney cancer.

CDR3 nucleotide sequence: TGCGCCAGCAGCCCCTCGATCGGACTAGCGGGTCGCTCTGGGGCCAACGTCCTGACTTTC. The encoded protein is CASSPSIGLAGRSGANVLTF. The genes are TRBV4-1 and TRBJ2-6; TRBD2 matches 11 bases. Germline-derived CDR1 and CDR2 are MGHRA and YSYEKL. Trimming cost V 4 bases and J 0 bases; bases outside gene matches: 11. This CDR3 comprises 20 residues.